One T cell receptor beta chain is described in this entry. In the original analysis: Reference gene primer amplification gave estimated nucleated cell counts. The data were produced by immunoSEQ multiplex PCR, yet TCRdb's version contains in-frame clones alone and is incomplete. That table gives V, J and clone size, and the DNA gave D and trimming. The table has approximately 170,000 clones, approximately 83% seen once. V was pared by 1 base and J by 6 bases, with 6 bases of the junction left unmatched. This CDR3 has 15 amino acids. Germline CDR1 and CDR2: SGHDN and FVKESK. This entry belongs to a study of blood T cell repertoires in COVID-19.

This receptor was taken from a man aged 45-65 years with active or convalescent COVID-19. The chain combines TRBV14 with TRBJ2-3, with 8 bases that match TRBD2. Sequencing was done on a sample of peripheral blood. CDR3 region: CASSQGAGAYDTQYF. The CDR3, as DNA: TGTGCCAGCAGCCAAGGAGCGGGGGCCTACGATACGCAGTATTTT.